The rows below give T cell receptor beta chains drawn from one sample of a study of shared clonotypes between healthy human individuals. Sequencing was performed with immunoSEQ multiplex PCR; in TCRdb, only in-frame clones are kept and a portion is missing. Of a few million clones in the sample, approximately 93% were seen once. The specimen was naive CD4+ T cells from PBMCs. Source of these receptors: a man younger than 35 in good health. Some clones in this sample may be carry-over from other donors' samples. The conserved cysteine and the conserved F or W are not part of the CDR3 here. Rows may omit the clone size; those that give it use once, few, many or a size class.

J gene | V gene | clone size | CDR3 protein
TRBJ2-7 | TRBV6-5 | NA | ASSSQRQETYEQY
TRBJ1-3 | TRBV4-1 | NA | ASSPTRQVGGNTIY
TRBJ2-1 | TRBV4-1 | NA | ASSRRLGQDEQF
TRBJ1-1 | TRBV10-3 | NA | AISETGAGTEAF
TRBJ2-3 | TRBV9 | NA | ASSVEGSGGSTQY
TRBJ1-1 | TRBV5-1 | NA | ASSPVPFDRHNTEAF
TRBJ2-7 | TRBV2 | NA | ASSPGWGLEQY
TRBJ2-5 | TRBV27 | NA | ASSLYRGYQETQY
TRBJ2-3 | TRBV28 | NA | ASSLAGGGTDTQY
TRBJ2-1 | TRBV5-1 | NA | ASSGGLENEQF
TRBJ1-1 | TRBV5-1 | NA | ASSRPGTLNTEAF
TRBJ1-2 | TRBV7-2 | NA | ASSSKQGNYGYT
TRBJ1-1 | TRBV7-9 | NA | ASSRGGGTEAF
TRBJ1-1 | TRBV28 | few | ASSPRDIKAF
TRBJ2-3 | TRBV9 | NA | ASGGLSGTDTQY
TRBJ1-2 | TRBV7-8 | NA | ASSRGAPNYGYT
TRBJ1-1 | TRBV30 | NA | AWSLNRATEAF
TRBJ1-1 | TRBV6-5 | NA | ASSYLTTGFEAF
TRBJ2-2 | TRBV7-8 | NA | ASSLVRLAGVKNTGELF
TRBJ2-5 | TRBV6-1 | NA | ASRARLVETQY